The next 13 T cell receptor beta chains were all read from a single sample in a study of blood T cells in healthy people across ages (dated by TCRdb to the mid-2010s). Library preparation was by 5' RACE. The sample was run on an Illumina HiSeq 2500. A second PCR of about 6 to 12 cycles was run with a J-beta primer mix and a sample-barcoded 5' primer. TCRdb trimmed the raw reads at Q25, called clones with MiXCR and kept productive beta chains. Each record represents a unique CDR3 protein, reported with the most common genes and DNA among its rows. This sample lists 850,000 to 950,000 distinct CDR3 sequences; more than 25% were detected once. The ten largest account for roughly 17% of the sample. Sequenced: blood. These receptors all stem from a woman older than 75 in good health.

Note on this clonotype: A much larger clonotype is one base distant, so this may be a read error. The chain is built from TRBV6-6 and TRBJ1-2, with TRBD1 as a possible D gene (5 bases). Trimming pared 6 bases from V and 6 bases from J, leaving 17 bases between. Germline V gene data show CDR1 as MNHNY and CDR2 as SVGAGI (reference sequence). The CDR3 covers 14 residues. CDR3 sequence: CASSDVGTENGYTF. The CDR3 DNA reads as TGTGCCAGCAGCGATGTCGGGACCGAGAATGGCTACACCTTC.

This clonotype was detected ten times or more. The rearrangement links TRBV29-1 to TRBJ2-1, with D perhaps matching TRBD2 (6 bases). The germline V and J ends were trimmed by 3 bases and 9 bases, with 15 bases remaining between them. There are 13 residues in the CDR3. Germline V gene lookup returns CDR1 SQVTM and CDR2 ANQGSEA. CDR3 sequence (DNA): TGCAGCGTTGAGATAAAACGGGGGAGTGAGCAGTTCTTC. Protein sequence: CSVEIKRGSEQFF.

The table lists this clonotype with a few counts. This chain uses TRBV7-9 with TRBJ1-4, with a possible D match to TRBD1 (5 bases). V shed 1 base and J shed 8 bases, with 17 bases lying between them. The CDR3 covers 16 residues. Germline V gene lookup returns CDR1 SEHNR and CDR2 FQNEAQ (reference sequence). The CDR3 region is CASSLGDPWSEEKLFF. CDR3 bases: TGTGCCAGCAGCTTAGGGGACCCCTGGTCAGAAGAAAAACTGTTTTTT.

About this clonotype itself: One base away lies a much larger clone, so this may be a sequencing read error. This chain joins TRBV12-3 or TRBV12-4 and TRBJ2-5; D could derive from TRBD1 or TRBD2 (5 bases each). The DNA end is more similar to TRBJ2-7, so the J call may be wrong. The CDR3 spans 10 residues. In nucleotides, the CDR3 is TGTGCCAGCGGTGGGGGCGAGCAGTACTTC. It yields the protein CASGGGEQYF.

This clonotype came up a few times. V and J are TRBV15 and TRBJ2-2; D remains unclear. The V and J ends lost 3 bases and 9 bases respectively, with 11 bases between them. The CDR3 is made up of 13 amino acids. Per the germline V gene, CDR1 is LNHNV and CDR2 is YYDKDF (reference sequence). The CDR3 region is CATSRDTRWELFF. The CDR3 DNA follows: TGTGCCACCAGCAGGGATACCCGGTGGGAGCTGTTTTTT.

Many counts were recorded for this clonotype. This chain uses TRBV27 with TRBJ2-1; 8 bases are a match to TRBD1. The J segment lost 10 bases and the V segment lost 5 bases, leaving 13 bases of the junction unmatched. The length of the CDR3 is 15 residues. Germline V CDR1 and CDR2: MNHEY, SMNVEV (reference sequence). CDR3 residues: CASSDRTGWRLEQFF. In nucleotides, the CDR3 is TGTGCCAGCAGTGATCGGACAGGGTGGAGGCTCGAGCAGTTCTTC.

The chain links TRBV12-3 or TRBV12-4 to TRBJ2-1; 11 bases match TRBD1. Trimming at V came to 6 bases and at J to 12 bases, leaving 13 bases not matched to a gene. CDR3 length: 15 amino acids. Written as DNA, the CDR3 is TGTGCCAGCAGAAAGTACCAACTGGGACAGGGGGTGCAGTTCTTC. It encodes CASRKYQLGQGVQFF.

V gene TRBV6-6 combines with J gene TRBJ2-7, with 7 bases identical to TRBD1. CDR1 MNHNY and CDR2 SVGAGI come from the germline V gene (reference sequence). J lost 2 bases, V lost 6 bases, and 13 bases had no gene match. There are 16 residues in the CDR3. The CDR3 loop is CASRDSGTAVTYEQYF. The CDR3 nucleotides are TGTGCCAGCAGGGACTCCGGGACAGCAGTAACCTACGAGCAGTACTTC.

Notes on this clonotype: Lacking the conserved final phenylalanine or tryptophan, this CDR3 likely reflects a read error. The CDR3 region is CSASRPGGKFPTEAFC. CDR3 DNA: TGCAGTGCTTCCAGACCAGGGGGCAAGTTCCCTACTGAAGCTTTCTGT. V is TRBV20-1 and J is TRBJ1-1; 8 nucleotides agree with TRBD1. The CDR3 has 16 amino acids. The V segment lost 5 bases and the J segment 5 bases; nucleotides outside the gene matches: 16. Germline V gene data show CDR1 as DFQATT and CDR2 as SNEGSKA (reference sequence).

This clonotype was picked up one time. V usage is TRBV2 and J usage is TRBJ2-3; 7 bases match TRBD1. V was clipped by 3 bases and J by 0 bases; unmatched bases: 3. Germline CDR1 is SNHLY and CDR2 is FYNNEI. CDR3 length equals 15 residues. CDR3 residues: CASSELGQSTDTQYF. As DNA, the CDR3 is TGTGCCAGCAGTGAGCTGGGACAGAGCACAGATACGCAGTATTTT.

The V gene is TRBV10-3, the J gene TRBJ2-4; weak D call: TRBD1 (6 bases). TRBJ2-7 matches the DNA end more closely, so the J call is doubtful. Looked up from germline, CDR1 is ENHRY and CDR2 is SYGVKD. The length of the CDR3 is 14 residues. CDR3 sequence reads: CAISEVRGGYEQYF. Written as DNA, the CDR3 is TGTGCCATCAGTGAGGTCCGAGGGGGTTACGAGCAGTACTTC.

The chain is built from TRBV10-2 and TRBJ1-1; D is possibly TRBD1 (6 bases). The CDR3 extends over 13 amino acids. V lost 8 bases and J lost 1, with 11 bases in between. Germline-derived CDR1 and CDR2 are WSHSY and SAAADI. CDR3 nucleotides: TGCGCCAGCGGAGGACAGTCGAACACTGAAGCTTTCTTT. It codes for CASGGQSNTEAFF.

This clonotype was counted many times. The V and J genes are TRBV7-2 and TRBJ2-5; TRBD1 matches 11 bases. The CDR3 totals 13 residues. Losses at the gene ends were 5 bases for V and 13 bases for J; bases not matched to a gene: 9. Germline V gene lookup returns CDR1 SGHTA and CDR2 FQGNSA. The CDR3: CASSNPGQGGMYF. CDR3 bases: TGTGCCAGCAGCAATCCGGGACAGGGGGGGATGTACTTC.